This is a list of T cell receptor beta chains from one sample in a study of cytomegalovirus exposure and HLA in healthy donors. Here immunoSEQ multiplex PCR was the method, and the copy in TCRdb shows in-frame clones only, minus some. The data hold over 150,000 clones, with about four fifths observed a single time. What was sequenced was PBMCs. The source of these receptors is a girl aged 10-17 years in good health and CMV-seropositive. CDR3s include the opening cysteine and the closing phenylalanine or tryptophan. The D gene is left open where the match is weak. Clone size is stated in some rows and not others, as once, few, many or a class when expanded.

D	size	J	V	CDR3	DNA
NA	few	TRBJ1-1	TRBV27	CASSYSLGANTEAFF	TGTGCCAGCAGTTACTCGTTAGGGGCCAACACTGAAGCTTTCTTT
TRBD1	NA	TRBJ1-2	TRBV6-1	CASRDRLYGYTF	TGTGCCAGCAGGGACAGGCTCTATGGCTACACCTTC
NA	few	TRBJ1-4	TRBV6-5	CASSYSGLSNEKLFF	TGTGCCAGCAGTTACTCGGGACTGAGTAATGAAAAACTGTTTTTT
TRBD1	NA	TRBJ2-1	TRBV5-8	CASSFRQGNNEQFF	TGTGCCAGCAGTTTTCGACAGGGGAACAATGAGCAGTTCTTC
TRBD2	NA	TRBJ2-5	TRBV6-4	CASSESGGAVETQYF	TGTGCCAGCAGTGAAAGCGGGGGGGCCGTGGAGACCCAGTACTTC
NA	few	TRBJ1-2	TRBV6-5	CASSYLRGSGYTF	TGTGCCAGCAGTTATTTAAGGGGTAGCGGCTACACCTTC
TRBD2	NA	TRBJ2-4	TRBV6-1	CASSEVDSGGVNIQYF	TGTGCCAGCAGTGAAGTGGATAGCGGGGGGGTAAACATTCAGTACTTC
NA	NA	TRBJ2-7	TRBV2	CASSPTGLDEQYF	TGTGCCAGCAGCCCTACAGGGTTGGACGAGCAGTACTTC
NA	NA	TRBJ2-5	TRBV5-1	CASRERAVQETQYF	TGCGCCAGCAGAGAGCGAGCCGTCCAAGAGACCCAGTACTTC
TRBD1	NA	TRBJ1-1	TRBV5-6	CASSFYGQGMNTEAFF	TGTGCCAGCAGCTTCTATGGACAGGGAATGAACACTGAAGCTTTCTTT
NA	NA	TRBJ2-7	TRBV5-4	CASSPGPGGSYEQYF	TGTGCCAGCAGCCCCGGTCCCGGGGGATCTTACGAGCAGTACTTC
TRBD1	few	TRBJ1-5	TRBV7-9	CASSSGQGHQPQHF	TGTGCCAGCAGCTCAGGACAGGGGCATCAGCCCCAGCATTTT
TRBD1	once	TRBJ1-2	TRBV27	CASSLYRGHGYTF	TGTGCCAGCAGTTTATACAGGGGGCATGGCTACACCTTC
NA	NA	TRBJ2-1	TRBV10-3	CAISEWRGPYNEQFF	TGTGCCATCAGTGAGTGGCGGGGGCCCTACAATGAGCAGTTCTTC
TRBD1	NA	TRBJ1-1	TRBV5-8	CASRPQPRQGGTEAFF	TGTGCCAGCCGCCCACAGCCTAGACAGGGGGGCACTGAAGCTTTCTTT
TRBD2	NA	TRBJ2-2	TRBV28	CASSPLGRDTGELFF	TGTGCCAGCAGTCCCCTGGGGAGGGACACCGGGGAGCTGTTTTTT
TRBD1	NA	TRBJ1-2	TRBV5-1	CASSPGQGGYGYTF	TGCGCCAGCAGCCCGGGACAGGGTGGCTATGGCTACACCTTC
TRBD1	NA	TRBJ2-5	TRBV7-3	CASSWGQGQTQYF	TGTGCCAGCAGCTGGGGACAGGGGCAGACCCAGTACTTC
NA	NA	TRBJ1-1	TRBV19	CATTGGNTEAFF	TGTGCCACCACTGGTGGGAACACTGAAGCTTTCTTT
NA	NA	TRBJ2-3	TRBV20-1	CSAPPGDTQYF	TGCAGTGCACCCCCGGGAGATACGCAGTATTTT
NA	NA	TRBJ1-5	TRBV19	CASSQGGQPQHF	TGTGCCAGTAGTCAGGGTGGTCAGCCCCAGCATTTT
NA	few	TRBJ1-4	TRBV2	CASSERAAANEKLFF	TGTGCCAGCAGTGAAAGGGCAGCGGCGAATGAAAAACTGTTTTTT
TRBD2	NA	TRBJ2-7	TRBV11-3	CASSFWTSGGYEQYF	TGTGCCAGCAGCTTTTGGACTAGCGGGGGTTACGAGCAGTACTTC
NA	NA	TRBJ1-1	TRBV6-1	CASIWTVTEAFF	TGTGCCAGCATCTGGACAGTAACTGAAGCTTTCTTT
TRBD1	NA	TRBJ1-4	TRBV6-5	CASNIDRGNEKLFF	TGTGCCAGCAATATCGACAGGGGTAATGAAAAACTGTTTTTT
NA	NA	TRBJ2-2	TRBV29-1	CSVGGSGGPQGYMNTGELFF	TGCAGCGTGGGAGGCTCAGGGGGACCTCAGGGTTATATGAACACCGGGGAGCTGTTTTTT
NA	NA	TRBJ1-1	TRBV6-6	CASITGVEAFF	TGTGCCAGCATTACGGGGGTTGAAGCTTTCTTT
NA	NA	TRBJ2-7	TRBV27	CASSTRLALYEQYF	TGTGCCAGCAGTACCCGACTGGCCCTATACGAGCAGTACTTC
TRBD2	NA	TRBJ2-7	TRBV5-1	CASSLNPGLGTSYEQYF	TGCGCCAGCAGCCTCAATCCGGGACTAGGGACCTCCTACGAGCAGTACTTC
TRBD1	NA	TRBJ1-2	TRBV5-1	CASSPSWGQGYGYTF	TGCGCCAGCAGCCCCTCTTGGGGACAGGGCTATGGCTACACCTTC
NA	NA	TRBJ1-6	TRBV5-4	CASSLKRETRRSPLHF	TGTGCCAGCAGCCTCAAAAGGGAGACACGGAGATCACCCCTCCACTTT
NA	NA	TRBJ2-7	TRBV20-1	CSAYRFHEQYF	TGCAGTGCTTACAGGTTCCACGAGCAGTACTTC
TRBD1	NA	TRBJ1-1	TRBV6-1	CASARGPEAEAFF	TGTGCCAGCGCCAGGGGGCCCGAGGCTGAAGCTTTCTTT
NA	NA	TRBJ1-2	TRBV4-1	CASSQDSYSPNYGYTF	TGCGCCAGCAGCCAAGATAGTTACAGCCCAAACTATGGCTACACCTTC
NA	few	TRBJ1-4	TRBV6-5	CASSPPGDTTEKLFF	TGTGCCAGCAGCCCACCAGGGGACACTACAGAAAAACTGTTTTTT
NA	NA	TRBJ2-1	TRBV2	CASTWREESNEQFF	TGTGCCAGCACTTGGCGGGAAGAATCAAATGAGCAGTTCTTC
TRBD1	NA	TRBJ1-1	TRBV7-2	CASSTRTGVNTEAFF	TGTGCCAGCAGCACCCGAACAGGGGTGAACACTGAAGCTTTCTTT
TRBD1	NA	TRBJ1-2	TRBV19	CAISDRGQRGYTF	TGTGCCATCTCGGACAGGGGGCAGCGTGGCTACACCTTC
TRBD1	NA	TRBJ2-5	TRBV18	CASSLGTGGFQETQYF	TGTGCCAGCTCACTTGGGACAGGGGGCTTTCAAGAGACCCAGTACTTC
NA	NA	TRBJ2-7	TRBV19	CASSMNRFSYEQYF	TGTGCCAGTAGTATGAATCGGTTTTCCTACGAGCAGTACTTC
NA	NA	TRBJ1-2	TRBV2	CASIRGADYGYTF	TGTGCCAGCATTCGGGGGGCCGACTATGGCTACACCTTC
TRBD2	few	TRBJ2-2	TRBV30	CAWRRGLAGVITGELFF	TGTGCCTGGAGACGAGGACTAGCGGGGGTTATCACCGGGGAGCTGTTTTTT
NA	few	TRBJ2-2	TRBV13	CASSPASDGGTGELFF	TGTGCCAGCAGCCCTGCCTCCGACGGGGGCACCGGGGAGCTGTTTTTT
NA	NA	TRBJ2-1	TRBV5-6	CASSGGSSYNGQFF	TGTGCCAGCAGCGGGGGCAGCTCCTACAATGGGCAGTTCTTC
NA	NA	TRBJ2-2	TRBV7-9	CASRTSGELFF	TGTGCCAGCAGAACGAGCGGGGAGCTGTTTTTT
NA	NA	TRBJ2-7	TRBV14	CASSQVAYEQYF	TGTGCCAGCAGCCAAGTTGCGTACGAGCAGTACTTC
TRBD1	NA	TRBJ1-6	TRBV2	CASSEARQGGVPLHF	TGTGCCAGCAGTGAAGCGAGACAGGGGGGGGTACCCCTCCACTTT
NA	NA	TRBJ1-2	TRBV14	CASSQDRLGEDYGYTF	TGTGCCAGCAGCCAAGATCGGCTCGGGGAAGACTATGGCTACACCTTC